The clone carrying this T cell receptor beta chain was recorded once. The record originates from a study of blood T cell repertoires in COVID-19. At the level of the study: Researchers got acute and convalescent COVID-19 samples from the United States, Italy and Spain.

Profiling relied on immunoSEQ multiplex PCR, and the TCRdb table lists in-frame clones only, not all of them. The sample lists about 220,000 clones, 80% to 85% occurring once. The CDR3 covers 16 residues. The ends were cut back, 4 bases at V and 1 base at J, with 16 bases in the middle. CDR1 and CDR2 (germline): KGHDR, SFDVKD. This chain joins TRBV24-1 and TRBJ2-7; TRBD1 is a possible D gene (6 bases). This TCR was recovered from a woman aged 30 to 39 who had recovered from COVID-19. Material: peripheral blood. The CDR3 here is CATSDPHRDKSYEQYF. The CDR3 DNA reads TGTGCCACCAGTGACCCTCACCGGGACAAGTCCTACGAGCAGTACTTC.